These 18 T cell receptor beta chains share one sample of origin, sequenced in a study of blood T cell repertoires in COVID-19. The method was immunoSEQ multiplex PCR; TCRdb's version includes in-frame clones alone and lacks a portion of them. There are roughly 140,000 clones in the sample; roughly 82% occur only once, and under 2.5% lies in the top ten. Specimen: peripheral blood. The receptors were sampled from a man in his 70s with acute or convalescent COVID-19.

The J gene is TRBJ2-2, the V gene TRBV20-1; D not certain. V was cut by 3 bases and J by 7 bases, with 6 bases left in between. Germline V gene sequence: CDR1 DFQATT, CDR2 SNEGSKA (reference sequence). The CDR3 length is 11 residues. The CDR3 DNA reads as TGCAGTGCTAGGGGCTACGGGGAGCTGTTTTTT. This translates into CSARGYGELFF.

CDR3 residues: CASSIFGPQHF. The CDR3 DNA is TGTGCCAGCAGTATATTCGGGCCCCAGCATTTT. The chain links TRBV12-3 or TRBV12-4 to TRBJ1-5, with D unclear. The CDR3 is 11 amino acids. V lost 5 bases, J lost 9 bases, and 8 bases lay in between.

CDR3 sequence reads: CASSATGSTNEKLFF. The CDR3 DNA sequence: TGCGCCAGCAGCGCCACAGGGTCTACTAATGAAAAACTGTTTTTT. The rearrangement links TRBV5-1 to TRBJ1-4, with D possibly matching TRBD1 (6 bases). This CDR3 region has 15 residues. Germline lookup yields CDR1 SGHRS and CDR2 YFSETQ. Trimming took off 4 bases at V and 2 bases at J, with 12 bases between the two ends.

The V and J genes are TRBV7-8 and TRBJ2-1; possibly TRBD1 for D (5 bases). Looked up from germline, CDR1 is SGHVS and CDR2 is FQNEAQ. The V and J ends lost 1 base and 0 bases respectively, with 7 bases between them. This CDR3 region has 15 residues. CDR3 sequence reads: CASSLGDSSYNEQFF. CDR3 in DNA: TGTGCCAGCAGCTTAGGTGACAGCTCCTACAATGAGCAGTTCTTC.

The chain combines TRBV5-1 with TRBJ2-2; 10 nucleotides agree with TRBD1. Germline loops: CDR1 SGHRS, CDR2 YFSETQ. The CDR3 spans 16 residues. The ends lost 5 bases at V and 4 bases at J; junction bases unmatched: 8. The chain's CDR3 is CASSQRQGAGTGELFF. CDR3 bases: TGCGCCAGCAGTCAACGACAGGGGGCGGGCACCGGGGAGCTGTTTTTT.

The table lists this clone with a few counts. The chain has TRBV3-1 (or the pseudogene TRBV3-2) and TRBJ2-7, with 9 bases that match TRBD1. This CDR3 is 14 amino acids long. The germline V gene has CDR1 LGHDT and CDR2 YNNKEL (reference sequence). V trimming: 4 bases; J trimming: 7 bases; junction bases outside the gene matches: 8. The CDR3 loop reads CASSLRDRVREQYF. CDR3 nucleotide sequence: TGTGCCAGCAGCCTCCGGGACAGGGTGAGGGAGCAGTACTTC.

The chain has TRBV11-2 and TRBJ2-2; D is possibly TRBD1 (5 bases). Per the germline V gene, CDR1 is SGHAT and CDR2 is FQNNGV. The V gene lost 10 bases and the J gene lost 0 bases, with 24 bases spanning the gap. CDR3 length equals 18 residues. CDR3 region: CAIEIWTRRGTNTGELFF. The CDR3 region has the DNA TGTGCCATCGAGATCTGGACACGACGTGGAACGAACACCGGGGAGCTGTTTTTT.

The chain links TRBV28 to TRBJ2-7, with TRBD2 identical over 14 bases. Germline lookup yields CDR1 MDHEN and CDR2 SYDVKM. The CDR3 is 16 residues long. With V trimmed by 6 bases and J by 7 bases, 11 bases remained unmatched. CDR3 in DNA: TGTGCCAGCAGCTCGCCAGGACTAGCGGGAGGTAGAGAGCAGTACTTC. Protein: CASSSPGLAGGREQYF.

The chain links TRBV5-6 to TRBJ1-1, with a tentative D call TRBD1 (5 bases). Trimming cost V 4 bases and J 4 bases, with 17 bases left between them. Germline V gene data show CDR1 as SGHDT and CDR2 as YYEEEE. The CDR3 is 15 residues long. The DNA for the CDR3 is TGTGCCAGCAGCCGAACCCCAGACAGATTCACTGAAGCTTTCTTT. This gives the protein CASSRTPDRFTEAFF.

This sequence joins TRBV5-1 and TRBJ1-1, with 9 bases lining up with TRBD1. CDR3 length: 15 amino acids. With 7 bases clipped from V and 3 bases from J, the junction kept 10 bases outside the gene matches. The V gene's germline CDR1 is SGHRS and CDR2 YFSETQ. DNA for the CDR3: TGCGCCAGCGGAGTCGGGGGACAGGGCTACACTGAAGCTTTCTTT. It is translated as CASGVGGQGYTEAFF.

The chain joins TRBV7-9 to TRBJ1-2, with a possible D match to TRBD1 (5 bases). V lost 1 base, J lost 4 bases, and 10 bases lay in between. This CDR3 contains 14 residues. Germline V gives CDR1 SEHNR, CDR2 FQNEAQ (reference sequence). CDR3 sequence (DNA): TGTGCCAGCAGCTTAGGATCGCAGGGCTATGGCTACACCTTC. This gives the protein CASSLGSQGYGYTF. The whole variable domain, remainder taken from reference TRBV7-9 and TRBJ1-2, is DTGVSQNPRHKITKRGQNVTFRCDPISEHNRLYWYRQTLGQGPEFLTYFQNEAQLEKSRLLSDRFSAERPKGSFSTLEIQRTEQGDSAMYLCASSLGSQGYGYTFGSGTRLTVV.

The chain uses TRBV7-2 and TRBJ1-2; 9 positions match TRBD1. Germline V gene data show CDR1 as SGHTA and CDR2 as FQGNSA. The CDR3 is 14 amino acids. With V trimmed by 4 bases and J by 8 bases, 8 bases remained unmatched. CDR3 sequence (DNA): TGTGCCAGCAGCTGGGCGGGACAGGGTCAAGGCTACACCTTC. Protein: CASSWAGQGQGYTF.

This clone was seen only a few times. V gene TRBV7-2 combines with J gene TRBJ2-5, with D perhaps TRBD2 (7 bases). CDR1 SGHTA and CDR2 FQGNSA come from the germline V gene. The CDR3 is 17 amino acids. V was pared by 1 base and J by 5 bases, with 20 bases between. The CDR3 spells CASSLEHPGRGRETQYF. The CDR3 nucleotides are TGTGCCAGCAGCTTAGAACACCCCGGGCGGGGGCGGGAGACCCAGTACTTC.

This rearrangement joins TRBV7-3 to TRBJ2-1; possible D gene TRBD2, 7 bases. The V end lost 5 bases, the J end lost 0 bases, and 26 bases lay between the germline ends. The germline V gene has CDR1 SGHTA and CDR2 FQGTGA. The CDR3 is made up of 20 amino acids. The CDR3 nucleotides are TGTGCCAGCAGCCAATCCCCCCCTACGGGGGGCCTCGGCTCCTACAATGAGCAGTTCTTC. Translating it yields CASSQSPPTGGLGSYNEQFF.

V and J are TRBV2 and TRBJ2-1; possible D gene TRBD1, 6 bases. Germline CDR1 and CDR2: SNHLY and FYNNEI. V was shortened by 6 bases and J by 12 bases, with 21 bases between the two germline ends. The CDR3 extends over 14 amino acids. DNA for the CDR3: TGTGCCAGCAGGGGGACACTTCTCTTATACGGGCAGTTCTTC. Residues: CASRGTLLLYGQFF.

This chain connects TRBV2 to TRBJ1-1; unclear D gene. V lost 7 bases and J lost 0, with 18 bases in between. CDR1 and CDR2 (germline): SNHLY, FYNNEI. The CDR3 contains 16 residues. The chain's CDR3 is CASKRGPSNMNTEAFF. DNA for the CDR3: TGTGCCAGCAAAAGAGGTCCTAGTAATATGAACACTGAAGCTTTCTTT.

The chain combines TRBV19 with TRBJ1-2, with TRBD1 matching 8 bases. Germline CDR1 is LNHDA and CDR2 is SQIVND (reference sequence). The CDR3 covers 14 residues. Trimming removed 4 bases from V and 1 base from J; junction bases left unmatched: 2. CDR3 residues: CASSTTGDNYGYTF. In DNA, the CDR3 is TGTGCCAGTAGTACGACAGGGGATAACTATGGCTACACCTTC.

The V call is TRBV18, the J call TRBJ2-5; D gene uncertain. The CDR3 covers 13 residues. Per germline, CDR1 KGHSH and CDR2 LQKENI. V lost 6 bases, J lost 2 bases, and 10 bases lay in between. The CDR3 here is CASSVMEQETQYF. CDR3 bases: TGTGCCAGCTCCGTGATGGAGCAAGAGACCCAGTACTTC.